This T cell receptor (beta chain) was recorded in a study of T cell repertoires in cytomegalovirus infection. On the study more broadly: In public TCR beta signatures, there were indications of both CMV infection and matching HLA type. Study findings and constraints: The cumulative frequency of public TCR beta families distinguished individuals who carried CMV together with the relevant HLA. CMV-specific HLA-C-restricted TCR beta clonotypes dominated the ex vivo response.

TCRdb called the reads again in MiXCR, with one record for every CDR3 protein. The sample includes some 220,000 distinct CDR3 sequences, roughly 34% of them seen just once. In the case of this clonotype: Antigen unknown.

This material consisted of CD8+ T cells from cultured PBMCs, taken from culture after CMV antigen stimulation. The sequence was collected from a human donor in good health (CMV status not recorded). Some clones in this sample may be carry-over from other donors' samples.

CDR3 protein: CASSRGGYNEQFF. DNA of the CDR3: TGTGCCAGCAGCAGAGGGGGGTACAATGAGCAGTTCTTC. This chain links TRBV11-3 with TRBJ2-1; tentatively, D is TRBD1 or TRBD2 (6 bases each). Between the trimmed V and J ends, which lost 5 bases and 4 bases, there was a span of 9 bases. Germline V gene data show CDR1 as SGHNT and CDR2 as YENEEA. The CDR3 covers 13 residues.